A single T cell receptor beta chain is shown here with its context. Its antigen remains undetermined. No qualities accompany the bases; no much larger clone lies one base away. The data were taken from a study of blood T cell repertoires in COVID-19 (dated by TCRdb to 2018 to 2021). For the wider study: The collaborator samples originated in the United States, Italy and Spain and spanned the acute and convalescent phases of COVID-19. The material from the prospective study consisted of cDNA or gDNA derived from T cells, B-cell-depleted T cells, or PBMCs. Deeply sampled blood TCRbeta repertoires from subjects exposed to, actively infected with, or recovered from COVID-19 were included in the dataset. The repertoires were released in a freely available public database meant as a resource for research on the immune response to SARS-CoV-2. Samples were obtained from the ongoing ImmuneRACE study (first 160 participants) and from 1,254 subjects provided by 6 global collaborators. A de-identified subject ID, COVID-19 status, age in years and sex were almost always included in the sample metadata. HLA class I and class II types, where available, came from metadata supplied by the sample provider rather than from assay-based typing. General findings and caveats noted by the study authors: How much clinical and demographic metadata was included differed by source and by participant, and the metadata was provided uncurated.

At one collaborating source in Seattle, patients were enrolled during active infection and were followed longitudinally through the course of disease. Whole blood was collected in K2EDTA tubes by collaborating institutions according to the institutions' own protocols. For TCRbeta analysis, collaborator samples were shipped as frozen whole blood, as isolated PBMCs, or as DNA extracted from either sample type. The immunoSEQ Assay, a bias-controlled multiplex PCR, was used to amplify TCRbeta CDR3 regions from genomic DNA. Regarding the original processing steps: The number of nucleated cells in each sample was estimated by amplification of reference gene primers within the assay. To quantify the absolute abundance of each unique TCRbeta CDR3 rearrangement, sequence reads were collapsed and filtered. For each sample, productive Simpson clonality was calculated by taking the square root of Simpson's diversity index across productive rearrangements. In its TCRdb copy, this immuneACCESS table keeps in-frame sequences only and misses some clones. Where compared with another copy, unresolved V genes explain less than half of these, and the others have no known cause. That table is the source of V, J and clone size, and D and trimming were worked out from the DNA. The sample data list about 440,000 clones, and 88% of these were observed just once. The ten largest clonotypes hold over 9.5% of the sample.

The origin of this receptor is a woman in her 50s with COVID-19, enrolled during active disease. The sequenced material came from peripheral blood.

The DNA reads TGTGCCAGTAGTATAGGTTCGGGGAACACTGAAGCTTTCTTT. Its protein is CASSIGSGNTEAFF. The V gene is TRBV19 and the J gene is TRBJ1-1; the D gene assignment is ambiguous. Per the germline V gene (reference sequence), LNHDA is the CDR1 and SQIVND is the CDR2. V gives up 1 base and J gives up 1 base, and the segment between their germline ends measures 7 bases. From the cysteine up to the phenylalanine, the CDR3 has a length of 14 residues. The sequence is cut down to CDR3 DNA, 42 bases in frame from base 1.